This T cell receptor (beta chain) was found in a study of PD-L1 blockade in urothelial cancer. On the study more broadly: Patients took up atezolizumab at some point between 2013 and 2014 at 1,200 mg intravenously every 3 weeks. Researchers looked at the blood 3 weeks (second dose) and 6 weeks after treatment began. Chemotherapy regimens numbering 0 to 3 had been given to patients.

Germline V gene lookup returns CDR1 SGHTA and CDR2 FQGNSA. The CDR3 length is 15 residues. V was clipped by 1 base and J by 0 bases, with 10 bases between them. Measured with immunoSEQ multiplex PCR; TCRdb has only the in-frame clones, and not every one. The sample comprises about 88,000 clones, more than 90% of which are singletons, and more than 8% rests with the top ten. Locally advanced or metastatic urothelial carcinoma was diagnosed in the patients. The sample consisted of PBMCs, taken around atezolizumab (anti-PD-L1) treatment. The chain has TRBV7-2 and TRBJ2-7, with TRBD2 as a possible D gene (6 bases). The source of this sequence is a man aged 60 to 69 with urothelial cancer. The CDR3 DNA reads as TGTGCCAGCAGCTTAGGGGCTAGCGCCTCCTACGAGCAGTACTTC. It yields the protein CASSLGASASYEQYF. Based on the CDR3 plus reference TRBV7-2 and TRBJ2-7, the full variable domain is GAGVSQSPSNKVTEKGKDVELRCDPISGHTALYWYRQSLGQGLEFLIYFQGNSAPDKSGLPSDRFSAERTGGSVSTLTIQRTQQEDSAVYLCASSLGASASYEQYFGPGTRLTVT.